Given below is one TCR beta chain in context. Its antigen is not identified. This entry is derived from a study of cytomegalovirus exposure and HLA in healthy donors. General study results and limits: The study labeled 164 TCR beta chains cytomegalovirus-associated. Through in vitro validation, three CMV-associated chains were shown to be specific for CMV antigens. For most TCR beta V segments, an earlier analysis put the productive rate at about 90% or about 30% of the time. The majority of CMV-associated TCR beta chains were reported as apparently HLA-restricted in a later analysis.

Both 60 Vbeta primers and 13 Jbeta primers went into the PCR. Libraries were prepared by immunoSEQ multiplex PCR; TCRdb keeps only in-frame clonotypes and omits some of them. The sample carries 150,000 to 200,000 clones, approximately 78% recorded once. The CDR3 has 15 amino acids. CDR1 and CDR2 from the germline V gene are SGHDT and YYEEEE. V lost 3 bases, J lost 2 bases, and 6 bases stayed unmatched. The gene calls are TRBV5-6 and TRBJ1-2; TRBD1 matches 8 bases. The specimen was PBMCs. The TCR originated in a woman aged 18-29 years in good health and CMV-seronegative. The CDR3 loop is CASSYQGAVNYGYTF. In DNA, the CDR3 is TGTGCCAGCAGCTACCAGGGGGCTGTAAACTATGGCTACACCTTC. Looking up the rest from reference TRBV5-6 and TRBJ1-2 gives the full variable domain: DAGVTQSPTHLIKTRGQQVTLRCSPKSGHDTVSWYQQALGQGPQFIFQYYEEEERQRGNFPDRFSGHQFPNYSSELNVNALLLGDSALYLCASSYQGAVNYGYTFGSGTRLTVV.